This TCR beta chain was recovered during a study of blood T cell repertoires in COVID-19. Whole-study context: Nucleic acid was either cDNA or gDNA, and it came from T cells, B-cell-depleted T cells, or PBMCs.

The authors' processing: Researchers report that nucleated cell counts were estimated from reference gene primer amplification. Assay used: immunoSEQ multiplex PCR; TCRdb lists only in-frame clones, some missing. The DNA gave D and trimming, while V, J and clone size come from that table. The sample lists approximately 170,000 clones, almost 85% occurring once. The germline V gene has CDR1 MNHEY and CDR2 SVGAGI. The CDR3 spans 15 residues. The V and J ends lost 2 bases and 7 bases, in that order; junction bases with no gene match: 9. The chain has TRBV6-5 and TRBJ1-2; TRBD1 aligns across 8 bases. Material for sequencing was peripheral blood. This clonotype originated in a man aged 35 to 55 who had recovered from COVID-19. The CDR3 loop reads CASSYILDRGGGYTF. Written as DNA, the CDR3 is TGTGCCAGCAGTTACATTCTCGACAGGGGTGGTGGCTACACCTTC.